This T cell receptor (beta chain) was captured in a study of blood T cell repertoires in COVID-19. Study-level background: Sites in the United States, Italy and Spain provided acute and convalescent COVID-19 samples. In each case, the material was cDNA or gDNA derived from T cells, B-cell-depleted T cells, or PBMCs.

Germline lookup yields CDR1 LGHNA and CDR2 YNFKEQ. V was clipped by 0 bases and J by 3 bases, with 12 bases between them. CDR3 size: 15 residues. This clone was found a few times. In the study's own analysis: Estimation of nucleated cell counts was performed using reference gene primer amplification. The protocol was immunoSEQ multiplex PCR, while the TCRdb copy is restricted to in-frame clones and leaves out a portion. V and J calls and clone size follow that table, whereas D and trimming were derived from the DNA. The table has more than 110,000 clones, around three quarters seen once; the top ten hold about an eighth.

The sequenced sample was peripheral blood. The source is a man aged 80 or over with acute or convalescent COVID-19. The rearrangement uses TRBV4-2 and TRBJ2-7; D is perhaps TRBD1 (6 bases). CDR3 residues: CASSQEQGNFYEQYF. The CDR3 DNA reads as TGTGCCAGCAGCCAAGAACAGGGCAACTTCTACGAGCAGTACTTC.